This passage covers 22 T cell receptor beta chains from one sample sequenced in a study of T-cell reconstitution after alpha-beta-depleted transplantation in children. Researchers prepared the TCRbeta library using unique molecular identifiers, the study reports. TCRdb re-called the PCR reads through MiXCR, storing one row per CDR3 protein. The sample records 600,000 to 700,000 distinct CDR3 sequences, roughly 13% being singletons. Sequenced here: PBMCs, sampled before TCRalphabeta/CD19-depleted stem cell transplant. The receptors derive from a girl aged 2 to 9 with congenital amegakaryocytic thrombocytopenia, due to receive a stem cell transplant.

This clonotype has at least ten counts. This chain joins TRBV7-6 and TRBJ2-1, with 12 bases identical to TRBD2. Losses at the gene ends were 5 bases for V and 7 bases for J; bases not matched to a gene: 9. The germline V gene has CDR1 SGHVS and CDR2 FNYEAQ. The CDR3 has 16 residues. The CDR3 nucleotides are TGTGCCAGCAGCACCCTAGCGGGAGGGCTTGGGAATGAGCAGTTCTTC. Amino acids: CASSTLAGGLGNEQFF.

The chain carries TRBV29-1 and TRBJ2-5; tentative D call: TRBD2 (7 bases). V was cut by 3 bases and J by 5 bases, with 22 bases left in between. This CDR3 is built from 16 residues. Germline assignment: CDR1 SQVTM and CDR2 ANQGSEA. The CDR3 spells CSVDEASGSQGETQYF. As DNA, the CDR3 is TGCAGCGTTGACGAGGCTAGCGGATCTCAGGGGGAGACCCAGTACTTC.

This rearrangement joins TRBV7-9 to TRBJ2-5; no reliable D call. Trimming removed 5 bases from V and 4 bases from J, with 14 bases in between. The V gene's germline CDR1 is SEHNR and CDR2 FQNEAQ (reference sequence). The CDR3 consists of 14 residues. In DNA form, the CDR3 reads TGTGCCAGCAGCCCCCTGTCGGGTAGAGAGACCCAGTACTTC. It codes for CASSPLSGRETQYF.

V usage is TRBV14 and J usage is TRBJ2-1; D possibly corresponds to TRBD1 (6 bases). This CDR3 has 14 residues. Germline V CDR1 and CDR2: SGHDN, FVKESK. The V and J ends lost 8 bases and 1 base respectively, with 12 bases between them. The CDR3 region is CASQGQPSYNEQFF. For the CDR3, the DNA is TGTGCCAGCCAAGGACAGCCGTCCTACAATGAGCAGTTCTTC.

J is TRBJ2-7 and V is TRBV20-1; 12 nucleotides match TRBD2. The germline V gene has CDR1 DFQATT and CDR2 SNEGSKA (reference sequence). The trim removed 4 bases at V and 3 bases at J, leaving 1 base unmatched. The CDR3 is 13 amino acids. The CDR3 spells CSAMTSGSYEQYF. The CDR3 DNA reads TGCAGTGCTATGACTAGCGGGAGCTACGAGCAGTACTTC.

Comments on this clonotype: Just one base apart from a much larger clone, this may be a read error. This likely comes from a read error, as the CDR3 has no conserved phenylalanine or tryptophan at its end. CDR3: CAISEGPRGSYEQYL. As DNA, the CDR3 is TGTGCCATCAGTGAGGGCCCGCGCGGGTCCTACGAGCAGTACTTA. The chain has TRBV10-3 and TRBJ2-7; D is possibly TRBD2 (5 bases). The germline V gene has CDR1 ENHRY and CDR2 SYGVKD. The ends were cut back, 2 bases at V and 1 base at J, with 12 bases in the middle. CDR3 length: 15 residues.

Details on this clonotype: Germline is not matched at one junction end, which may reflect a read error. This chain joins TRBV5-6 and TRBJ2-1; D is uncertain. Germline CDR1 is SGHDT and CDR2 is YYEEEE. The CDR3 runs to 11 residues. Here the CDR3 reads CASSSPGPPLF. The CDR3 DNA follows: TGTGCCAGTTCCTCACCCGGGCCTCCGCTCTTC.

This clonotype appeared a few times. The CDR3 reads CSANPGGTYEQYF. DNA of the CDR3: TGCAGTGCCAACCCGGGGGGGACCTACGAGCAGTACTTC. V gene TRBV20-1 combines with J gene TRBJ2-7, with 8 bases that match TRBD2. With V trimmed by 6 bases and J by 2 bases, 6 bases remained unmatched. There are 13 residues in the CDR3. The germline gives CDR1 DFQATT, CDR2 SNEGSKA (reference sequence).

This clonotype turned up a few times. V is TRBV5-6 and J is TRBJ2-4; a weak D match, TRBD1 (6 bases). Germline CDR1 SGHDT, CDR2 YYEEEE. With 0 bases removed from V and 3 bases from J, the gap between germline ends came to 16 bases. This CDR3 comprises 17 residues. In DNA, the CDR3 is TGTGCCAGCAGCTTGGGGGTTGACAGGTTTGGCAAAAACATTCAGTACTTC. Its translation is CASSLGVDRFGKNIQYF.

With regard to this clonotype: A read error may explain this, as a much larger clone is one base away. V usage is TRBV29-1 and J usage is TRBJ2-1; possible D gene TRBD2, 6 bases. The CDR3 has 16 amino acids. The germline V gene has CDR1 SQVTM and CDR2 ANQGSEA. The CDR3 DNA reads TGCAGCGTTAAGGCAGTTGGGGGGAGAGCCTACAATGAGCAGTCCTTC. Residues: CSVKAVGGRAYNEQSF.

A note on this clonotype: Being one base from a much bigger clone, this may be a read error. V gene TRBV7-6 combines with J gene TRBJ1-1; possible D gene TRBD1, 6 bases. Germline V gene data show CDR1 as SGHVS and CDR2 as FNYEAQ. Trimming removed 5 bases from V and 3 bases from J, with 16 bases in between. The CDR3 is 15 amino acids. The CDR3 nucleotides read TGTGCCAGCAGCCCTGGACTGGGGGCGGACACTGAAGCTTTCTTT. This gives the protein CASSPGLGADTEAFF.

This clonotype has just a few counts. The chain links TRBV18 to TRBJ2-3; D gene ambiguous. This CDR3 comprises 16 residues. Deletions cut 1 base from V and 2 bases from J, with 13 bases between. Germline-derived CDR1 and CDR2 are KGHSH and LQKENI. The CDR3 is CASSPRRKSTTDTQYF. CDR3 nucleotide sequence: TGTGCCAGCTCACCACGGAGAAAATCCACCACAGATACGCAGTATTTT.

This clonotype was seen more than once but under ten times. This chain joins TRBV5-1 and TRBJ2-3, with 10 bases fitting TRBD2. From germline, CDR1 is SGHRS and CDR2 YFSETQ. The CDR3 totals 17 residues. After removal of 4 bases from V and 2 bases from J, the junction contained 10 bases not matched to a gene. CDR3 region: CASSHGLAVHFTDTQYF. The CDR3 DNA is TGCGCCAGCAGCCATGGACTAGCGGTTCACTTCACAGATACGCAGTATTTT.

The rearrangement uses TRBV7-9 and TRBJ2-5, with a tentative D call TRBD2 (6 bases). CDR3 size: 14 residues. Trimming removed 5 bases at V and 7 bases at J, with 17 bases between. Looked up from germline, CDR1 is SEHNR and CDR2 is FQNEAQ (reference sequence). The chain's CDR3 is CASSLTSSTVTQYF. The CDR3 bases are TGTGCCAGCAGCCTAACTAGCTCCACCGTGACCCAGTACTTC.

In the case of this clonotype: Compared with germline, one end of the junction differs, possibly owing to a read error. The V gene is TRBV15, the J gene TRBJ2-3; D is unresolved. The germline V gene encodes CDR1 LNHNV and CDR2 YYDKDF (reference sequence). CDR3 length: 16 amino acids. The CDR3 sequence: CAASRDFVLGTDTQYF. Here the CDR3 DNA reads TGTGCCGCCAGCAGAGATTTCGTCCTGGGCACAGATACGCAGTATTTT.

The chain recombines TRBV7-6 with TRBJ1-1; D ambiguous. CDR3 size: 14 residues. In germline, CDR1 is SGHVS, CDR2 FNYEAQ. Trimming took 1 base from V and 3 from J, leaving 9 bases between them. CDR3 sequence (DNA): TGTGCCAGCAGCTTAGTGTCGGGGTACACTGAAGCTTTCTTT. It yields the protein CASSLVSGYTEAFF.

The table lists this clonotype with many counts. The CDR3 DNA sequence: TGTGCCAGCAGTTTTGGCAGGGCTGCAATTAAGATGGAGACCCAGTACTTC. This encodes CASSFGRAAIKMETQYF. V is TRBV12-3 or TRBV12-4 and J is TRBJ2-5; weak D call: TRBD1 (5 bases). Trimming took off 3 bases at V and 5 bases at J, with 22 bases between the two ends. This CDR3 is built from 17 residues.

This clonotype was counted between two and nine times. This chain joins TRBV27 and TRBJ2-1; possibly TRBD2 for D (6 bases). This CDR3 spans 14 amino acids. V dropped 8 bases and J dropped 5 bases, with 16 bases sitting between them. CDR1 MNHEY and CDR2 SMNVEV come from the germline V gene (reference sequence). This chain's CDR3 is CASGPVGGHNEQFF. The CDR3 DNA sequence: TGTGCCAGCGGTCCAGTTGGAGGGCACAATGAGCAGTTCTTC.

The V gene is TRBV2, the J gene TRBJ2-5, with 11 bases matching TRBD2. Germline CDR1 SNHLY, CDR2 FYNNEI. V was clipped by 2 bases and J by 3 bases; unmatched bases: 2. The CDR3 extends over 15 amino acids. The CDR3 is CASSELLAGEETQYF. The CDR3 DNA reads as TGTGCCAGCAGTGAACTACTAGCGGGGGAAGAGACCCAGTACTTC.

This clonotype was seen repeatedly, ten times or more. The chain links TRBV10-2 to TRBJ2-7; the D is unclear. The germline gives CDR1 WSHSY, CDR2 SAAADI. V was shortened by 3 bases and J by 0 bases, with 6 bases between the two germline ends. This CDR3 is 13 amino acids long. CDR3 coding DNA: TGCGCCAGCAGTGACCCCCCCTCCTACGAGCAGTACTTC. This sequence encodes CASSDPPSYEQYF.

The sample holds many counts of this clonotype. J is TRBJ2-3 and V is TRBV5-1; D is unresolved. CDR3 size: 14 residues. Germline assignment: CDR1 SGHRS and CDR2 YFSETQ. V gave up 0 bases and J gave up 4 bases, with 9 bases separating them. CDR3 amino acids: CASSLVPTADTQYF. The CDR3 coding sequence is TGCGCCAGCAGCTTGGTCCCGACGGCAGATACGCAGTATTTT. Full variable domain (remainder filled in from reference TRBV5-1 and TRBJ2-3): KAGVTQTPRYLIKTRGQQVTLSCSPISGHRSVSWYQQTPGQGLQFLFEYFSETQRNKGNFPGRFSGRQFSNSRSEMNVSTLELGDSALYLCASSLVPTADTQYFGPGTRLTVL.

This clonotype turned up a few times. V is TRBV20-1 and J is TRBJ2-5, with 7 positions matching TRBD1. The V segment lost 1 base and the J segment 4 bases; nucleotides outside the gene matches: 3. Germline CDR1 DFQATT, CDR2 SNEGSKA (reference sequence). There are 13 residues in the CDR3. CDR3 sequence (DNA): TGCAGTGCTAGAGGGGGACAGCTAGAGACCCAGTACTTC. It codes for CSARGGQLETQYF.